A single sample gave rise to the 29 T cell receptor beta chains below, sequenced in a study of blood T cell repertoires in COVID-19 (dated by TCRdb to 2019 to 2021). The library relied on the immunoSEQ multiplex PCR assay. TCRdb's version of the immuneACCESS table is confined to in-frame rearrangements and falls short of the full clone set. An unresolved V gene accounts for under half of the shortfall where checked; the remainder is of unknown origin. The sample yields about 89,000 clones; roughly 79% were counted once. 10% of the sample is held by the ten biggest clonotypes. Sequences were obtained from peripheral blood. Every receptor here comes from a man between 70 and 80 years old with acute or convalescent COVID-19.

V is TRBV28 and J is TRBJ1-5; the D gene is possibly TRBD1 (5 bases). Germline CDR1 reads MDHEN; CDR2 reads SYDVKM. With 2 bases removed from V and 11 bases from J, the gap between germline ends came to 13 bases. The CDR3 contains 13 residues. DNA for the CDR3: TGTGCCAGCAGTTTAGGGGCCGGTCCGGCCCAGCATTTT. Residues: CASSLGAGPAQHF.

This clone has just a few counts. The V gene is TRBV27, the J gene TRBJ1-5; D gene unclear. V was pared by 1 base and J by 6 bases, with 7 bases between. The CDR3 consists of 13 residues. The V gene's germline CDR1 is MNHEY and CDR2 SMNVEV (reference sequence). This chain's CDR3 is CASSLWRGQPQHF. In DNA form, the CDR3 reads TGTGCCAGCAGTTTATGGCGGGGTCAGCCCCAGCATTTT.

This clone was seen once. This chain links TRBV6-5 with TRBJ2-7; tentatively, D is TRBD1 (6 bases). The germline V gene encodes CDR1 MNHEY and CDR2 SVGAGI. The ends were cut back, 7 bases at V and 6 bases at J, with 16 bases in the middle. This CDR3 comprises 13 residues. The CDR3 loop reads CASNNDRRREQYF. The CDR3 region has the DNA TGTGCCAGCAACAATGACAGGAGGCGCGAGCAGTACTTC.

In this sample, this clone turned up once. The chain joins TRBV21-1 to TRBJ2-1; the D call in the table, TRBD2, was not verified against the DNA. TRBV21-1 is designated a pseudogene. CDR3 size: 23 residues. The DNA of the CDR3 is TGTGCCAGCAGCAAATTGGGTAAATCCGATAGCGGGAGGTCTCGTTTGGCTAGGAATGAGCAGTTCTTC. Translation: CASSKLGKSDSGRSRLARNEQFF.

About this clone itself: Other DNA sequences within the sample encode an identical CDR3. V usage is TRBV7-3 and J usage is TRBJ2-7; 11 nucleotides line up with TRBD1. Trimming removed 5 bases from V and 4 bases from J; junction bases left unmatched: 4. Germline CDR1 reads SGHTA; CDR2 reads FQGTGA. CDR3 length: 14 residues. The CDR3 DNA reads TGTGCCAGCAGCCCCGGACAGGGGGCGTACGAGCAGTACTTC. Translated, it gives CASSPGQGAYEQYF.

V is TRBV27 and J is TRBJ2-3, with a tentative D call TRBD2 (6 bases). The V end lost 3 bases, the J end lost 1 base, and 8 bases lay between the germline ends. CDR1 MNHEY and CDR2 SMNVEV come from the germline V gene (reference sequence). The CDR3 sequence is 14 residues long. The CDR3, as DNA: TGTGCCAGCAGTTTCCAGCGGGGCACAGATACGCAGTATTTT. Protein product: CASSFQRGTDTQYF.

The chain uses TRBV4-2 and TRBJ2-2, with 8 bases fitting TRBD2. J gave up 0 bases and V 5 bases, and 5 bases lay outside the gene matches. CDR3 length: 16 residues. Germline CDR1 reads LGHNA; CDR2 reads YNFKEQ. In DNA, the CDR3 is TGTGCCAGCAGCTTGACTAGCGAATCGAACACCGGGGAGCTGTTTTTT. It is translated as CASSLTSESNTGELFF.

CDR3 amino acids: CASSLMTGAPTVEQFF. The CDR3 DNA follows: TGTGCCAGCAGTTTAATGACAGGGGCCCCCACCGTAGAGCAGTTCTTC. V usage is TRBV27 and J usage is TRBJ2-1; the match to TRBD1 covers 8 bases. The V gene end was trimmed by 2 bases and the J gene end by 10 bases; junction bases not matched to a gene: 13. CDR3 length equals 16 residues. The germline V gene encodes CDR1 MNHEY and CDR2 SMNVEV (reference sequence).

This chain uses TRBV18 with TRBJ2-7, with D perhaps TRBD1 (6 bases). Germline V gene sequence: CDR1 KGHSH, CDR2 LQKENI. Between the trimmed V and J ends, which lost 5 bases and 2 bases, there was a span of 13 bases. The CDR3 has 14 amino acids. This CDR3 is CASSAGTFTYEQYF. In DNA, the CDR3 is TGTGCCAGCTCAGCCGGGACATTCACCTACGAGCAGTACTTC.

The chain has TRBV6-5 and TRBJ1-1; 8 bases are shared with TRBD1. This CDR3 contains 13 residues. V shed 8 bases, J shed 4 bases, and the junction held 6 bases outside the gene matches. The germline V gene has CDR1 MNHEY and CDR2 SVGAGI. CDR3 nucleotides: TGTGCCAGCCATAATCAGGGGGCCACTGAAGCTTTCTTT. Protein product: CASHNQGATEAFF.

CDR3 residues: CASSPLPRTGGGGYGYTF. CDR3 DNA sequence: TGTGCCAGCTCACCTCTTCCAAGGACAGGGGGAGGTGGCTATGGCTACACCTTC. The chain couples TRBV18 to TRBJ1-2, with TRBD1 matching 10 bases. CDR3 size: 18 residues. The germline gives CDR1 KGHSH, CDR2 LQKENI. V lost 3 bases, J lost 4 bases, and 14 bases stayed unmatched.

The gene calls are TRBV27 and TRBJ2-7, with 7 bases fitting TRBD2. The length of the CDR3 is 15 residues. J lost 2 bases, V lost 5 bases, and 9 bases had no gene match. Germline-derived CDR1 and CDR2 are MNHEY and SMNVEV (reference sequence). The CDR3 DNA follows: TGTGCCAGCAGTATCGGCGGGAGTGGGACCTACGAGCAGTACTTC. It translates to CASSIGGSGTYEQYF.

This chain uses TRBV28 with TRBJ2-1; maybe TRBD2 (5 bases). The CDR3 length is 14 residues. CDR1 MDHEN and CDR2 SYDVKM come from the germline V gene. Trimming cost V 8 bases and J 6 bases, with 17 bases left between them. Here the CDR3 reads CASVSSNPGNEQFF. DNA for the CDR3: TGTGCCAGCGTATCTAGCAATCCAGGCAATGAGCAGTTCTTC.

This chain's CDR3 is CASSSNTNQPQHF. DNA of the CDR3: TGTGCCAGCAGCTCAAACACGAATCAGCCCCAGCATTTT. The V and J genes are TRBV11-1 and TRBJ1-5, with D unresolved. This CDR3 has 13 amino acids. The V end was cut by 4 bases, the J end by 4 bases, with 8 bases between. CDR1 and CDR2 from the germline V gene are SGHAT and FQDESV (reference sequence).

The gene calls are TRBV6-5 and TRBJ2-3; 7 positions match TRBD1. The CDR3 consists of 14 residues. Germline V gene sequence: CDR1 MNHEY, CDR2 SVGAGI. J gave up 11 bases and V 6 bases, and 14 bases lay outside the gene matches. The CDR3 DNA sequence: TGTGCCAGCAGCTTCGGAACCGACAGGGATGGGCAGTATTTT. It translates to CASSFGTDRDGQYF.

Notes on this clone: A junction boundary mismatches the germline segment, possibly from a read error. The rearrangement links TRBV28 to TRBJ2-7, with D possibly matching TRBD1 (5 bases). The CDR3 consists of 11 residues. CDR1 and CDR2 (germline): MDHEN, SYDVKM. CDR3 in amino acids: CASSSPQGRSF. The DNA for the CDR3 is TGTGCCAGCAGTTCACCGCAGGGTAGGTCCTTC.

The rearrangement uses TRBV2 and TRBJ2-5; D is unclear. V was shortened by 3 bases and J by 2 bases, with 7 bases between the two germline ends. Germline V gene data show CDR1 as SNHLY and CDR2 as FYNNEI. CDR3 length equals 13 residues. The CDR3 DNA is TGTGCCAGCAGTGACAGGCCACAAGAGACCCAGTACTTC. Translation: CASSDRPQETQYF.

The chain recombines TRBV5-1 with TRBJ2-2; TRBD1 matches 7 bases. The CDR3 is made up of 13 amino acids. Germline V gene lookup returns CDR1 SGHRS and CDR2 YFSETQ. V lost 4 bases to trimming and J lost 5 bases; unmatched junction nucleotides: 2. The CDR3 region is CASSPGGTGELFF. The CDR3 nucleotides are TGCGCCAGCAGCCCAGGGGGAACCGGGGAGCTGTTTTTT. Drawing the rest from reference TRBV5-1 and TRBJ2-2, the complete variable domain is KAGVTQTPRYLIKTRGQQVTLSCSPISGHRSVSWYQQTPGQGLQFLFEYFSETQRNKGNFPGRFSGRQFSNSRSEMNVSTLELGDSALYLCASSPGGTGELFFGEGSRLTVL.

V gene TRBV30 combines with J gene TRBJ1-5; 10 nucleotides match TRBD1. This CDR3 is 15 amino acids long. Germline CDR1 GTSNPN, CDR2 SVGIG (reference sequence). The trim removed 5 bases at V and 2 bases at J, leaving 6 bases unmatched. The DNA of the CDR3 is TGTGCCTGGGACAGGGGGCTTGTCGGCAATCAGCCCCAGCATTTT. Protein product: CAWDRGLVGNQPQHF.

This clone was found a few times. CDR3 loop: CASRSRGAVTEAFF. The CDR3 DNA follows: TGTGCCAGCAGATCGCGGGGGGCTGTCACTGAAGCTTTCTTT. The chain carries TRBV6-5 and TRBJ1-1; perhaps TRBD1 as D (6 bases). CDR3 size: 14 residues. Trimming pared 6 bases from V and 4 bases from J, leaving 15 bases between. CDR1 MNHEY and CDR2 SVGAGI come from the germline V gene.

The V gene is TRBV30, the J gene TRBJ2-2; D gene uncertain. This CDR3 contains 12 residues. Trimming took off 0 bases at V and 3 bases at J, with 2 bases between the two ends. Germline loops: CDR1 GTSNPN, CDR2 SVGIG (reference sequence). As DNA, the CDR3 is TGTGCCTGGAGTGTCTACACCGGGGAGCTGTTTTTT. Amino acid sequence: CAWSVYTGELFF.

The chain joins TRBV30 to TRBJ1-2, with 8 bases that match TRBD1. The germline V gene has CDR1 GTSNPN and CDR2 SVGIG (reference sequence). The CDR3 totals 13 residues. Trimming at V came to 2 bases and at J to 6 bases, leaving 5 bases not matched to a gene. CDR3 DNA sequence: TGTGCCTGGAGTCCGGACAGGGCCAATGGCTACACCTTC. Encoded protein: CAWSPDRANGYTF.

In its sample, this clone was seen a few times. This chain connects TRBV18 to TRBJ2-7; D is unresolved. CDR1 is KGHSH and CDR2 is LQKENI in the germline V gene. This CDR3 spans 14 amino acids. The V and J ends lost 3 bases and 0 bases respectively, with 9 bases between them. This CDR3 is CASSPATSSYEQYF. CDR3 coding DNA: TGTGCCAGCTCACCGGCGACATCCTCCTACGAGCAGTACTTC.

The genes are TRBV4-2 and TRBJ2-5; TRBD2 agrees at 10 bases. J lost 5 bases, V lost 4 bases, and 19 bases had no gene match. Per the germline V gene, CDR1 is LGHNA and CDR2 is YNFKEQ. The length of the CDR3 is 19 residues. The CDR3 loop is CASSRNPRGAGGLYETQYF. CDR3 DNA: TGTGCCAGCAGCCGAAACCCTCGGGGAGCGGGGGGGCTGTACGAGACCCAGTACTTC.

This sequence joins TRBV7-9 and TRBJ2-1; 9 positions match TRBD2. CDR3 length: 16 residues. CDR1 is SEHNR, CDR2 FQNEAQ, per germline (reference sequence). The V gene end was trimmed by 4 bases and the J gene end by 6 bases; junction bases not matched to a gene: 10. CDR3 DNA: TGTGCCAGCAGCTACAATCTAGCGGGAAGTAGCAATGAGCAGTTCTTC. As protein: CASSYNLAGSSNEQFF.

V and J are TRBV27 and TRBJ2-2; D possibly corresponds to TRBD2 (5 bases). The CDR3 runs to 15 residues. Germline CDR1 MNHEY, CDR2 SMNVEV (reference sequence). The V end was cut by 3 bases, the J end by 4 bases, with 12 bases between. In DNA, the CDR3 is TGTGCCAGCAGTTTCGAGAGGGTTAGCACCGGGGAGCTGTTTTTT. This translates into CASSFERVSTGELFF.

CDR3 loop: CASSRWSRGRMNTEAFF. CDR3 nucleotide sequence: TGTGCCAGCAGCCGTTGGTCCCGGGGAAGGATGAACACTGAAGCTTTCTTT. The chain recombines TRBV11-2 with TRBJ1-1; no reliable D call. There are 17 residues in the CDR3. Germline CDR1 SGHAT, CDR2 FQNNGV. V lost 5 bases, J lost 0 bases, and 19 bases lay in between.

This chain joins TRBV7-2 and TRBJ2-7, with TRBD1 matching 7 bases. CDR1 is SGHTA, CDR2 FQGNSA, per germline. V dropped 2 bases and J dropped 0; count of bases not matched to a gene: 13. The length of the CDR3 is 18 residues. The CDR3 is CASSLIWDRRQSSYEQYF. The CDR3 DNA is TGTGCCAGCAGCTTAATCTGGGACAGACGCCAAAGCTCCTACGAGCAGTACTTC.

The gene calls are TRBV7-8 and TRBJ2-7; D is unclear. In germline, CDR1 is SGHVS, CDR2 FQNEAQ. The CDR3 loop spans 14 amino acids. The V end was cut by 5 bases, the J end by 3 bases, with 14 bases between. The CDR3 DNA reads TGTGCCAGCAGCCATAGAGGCGCGTACTACGAGCAGTACTTC. Residues: CASSHRGAYYEQYF.